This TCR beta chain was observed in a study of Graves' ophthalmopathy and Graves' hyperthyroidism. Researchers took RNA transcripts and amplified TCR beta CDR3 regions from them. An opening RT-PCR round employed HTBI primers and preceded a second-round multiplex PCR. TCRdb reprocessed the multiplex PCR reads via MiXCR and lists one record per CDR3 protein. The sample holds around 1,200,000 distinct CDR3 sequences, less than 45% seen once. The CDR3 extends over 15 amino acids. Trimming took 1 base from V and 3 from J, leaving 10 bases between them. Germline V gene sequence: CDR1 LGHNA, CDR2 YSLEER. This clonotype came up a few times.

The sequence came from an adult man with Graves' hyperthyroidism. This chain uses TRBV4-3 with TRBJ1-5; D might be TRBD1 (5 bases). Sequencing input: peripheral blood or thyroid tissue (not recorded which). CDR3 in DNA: TGCGCCAGCAGCCAAGTTAGGGGTCACAATCAGCCCCAGCATTTT. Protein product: CASSQVRGHNQPQHF.